Listed below are T cell receptor beta chains from one sample, sequenced in a study of cytomegalovirus exposure and HLA in healthy donors. TCRdb's table, derived via immunoSEQ multiplex PCR, lists solely in-frame clones and lacks some. The repertoire holds a few hundred thousand clones, with 90% as singletons. Source material: PBMCs. These receptors were collected from a woman in her 30s in good health and CMV-seronegative. CDR3s include the opening cysteine and the closing phenylalanine or tryptophan. A D gene is named only where the DNA matches it firmly. The size entry is marked missing in some rows and otherwise reads once, few, many or a size class.

>TRBJ2-7|TRBD1|TRBV5-1|-
CASSTPGGSHEQYF
TGCGCCAGCAGCACGCCAGGGGGCAGCCACGAGCAGTACTTC
>TRBJ2-5|-|TRBV25-1|-
CASSERDRETQYF
TGTGCCAGCAGTGAAAGGGACCGAGAGACCCAGTACTTC
>TRBJ1-1|TRBD1|TRBV28|-
CASSFRGTGGTEAFF
TGTGCCAGCAGTTTTAGAGGGACAGGCGGCACTGAAGCTTTCTTT
>TRBJ2-7|-|TRBV5-1|-
CASSPLGHYEQYF
TGCGCCAGCAGCCCCCTTGGGCACTACGAGCAGTACTTC
>TRBJ2-7|-|TRBV6-5|once
CASSYGDEQYF
TGTGCCAGCAGTTATGGGGACGAGCAGTACTTC
>TRBJ2-7|-|TRBV7-9|-
CASSLASGSSYEQYF
TGTGCCAGCAGCTTAGCTTCGGGGAGCTCCTACGAGCAGTACTTC
>TRBJ2-7|TRBD2|TRBV28|-
CAITSGFSYEQYF
TGTGCCATCACTAGCGGGTTCTCCTACGAGCAGTACTTC
>TRBJ1-2|-|TRBV11-1|-
CASSLSAGDYGYTF
TGTGCCAGCAGCCTCTCGGCAGGGGACTATGGCTACACCTTC
>TRBJ2-7|-|TRBV14|-
CASSYNRVTYEQYF
TGTGCCAGCAGCTACAACAGGGTCACCTACGAGCAGTACTTC
>TRBJ2-7|-|TRBV29-1|-
CSVVLGGGFRPISEQYF
TGCAGCGTTGTGTTAGGGGGGGGTTTTCGGCCCATAAGCGAGCAGTACTTC
>TRBJ2-2|-|TRBV29-1|-
CSVVLGRSPFTGELFF
TGCAGCGTTGTATTAGGCAGGTCGCCCTTCACCGGGGAGCTGTTTTTT
>TRBJ2-1|TRBD2|TRBV7-9|-
CASSALLAVAYNEQFF
TGTGCCAGCAGCGCACTACTAGCGGTCGCCTACAATGAGCAGTTCTTC
>TRBJ2-6|-|TRBV6-6|-
CASRAGFGANVLTF
TGTGCCAGCAGGGCAGGGTTTGGGGCCAACGTCCTGACTTTC
>TRBJ2-1|TRBD2|TRBV29-1|-
CSVDPGEGHNEQFF
TGCAGCGTTGATCCGGGGGAGGGGCACAATGAGCAGTTCTTC
>TRBJ1-2|TRBD1|TRBV5-1|-
CASSLGVQGALDYGYTF
TGCGCCAGCAGCTTGGGCGTACAGGGGGCATTAGACTATGGCTACACCTTC
>TRBJ2-3|TRBD2|TRBV5-1|-
CASSLLSLAGPPTDTQYF
TGCGCCAGCAGCTTGCTCAGCCTAGCGGGGCCCCCCACAGATACGCAGTATTTT
>TRBJ1-1|-|TRBV9|-
CASSPPYESPNTEAFF
TGTGCCAGCAGCCCACCATACGAGTCGCCGAACACTGAAGCTTTCTTT
>TRBJ1-2|TRBD1|TRBV15|-
CATSREGTGWRGYTF
TGTGCCACCAGCAGAGAGGGGACAGGGTGGAGGGGCTACACCTTC
>TRBJ1-2|-|TRBV7-8|many
CASSLSGGASYGYTF
TGTGCCAGCAGCTTAAGTGGCGGGGCGAGCTATGGCTACACCTTC
>TRBJ2-6|TRBD1|TRBV6-1|-
CASSGQGVRPSGANVLTF
TGTGCCAGCAGTGGCCAGGGGGTACGACCCTCTGGGGCCAACGTCCTGACTTTC
>TRBJ2-1|-|TRBV6-5|-
CASSYPHRPNEQFF
TGTGCCAGCAGTTACCCACACCGTCCGAATGAGCAGTTCTTC
>TRBJ2-5|-|TRBV6-5|-
CASSYQETQYF
TGTGCCAGCAGTTACCAAGAGACCCAGTACTTC
>TRBJ2-5|-|TRBV4-3|-
CASSPCSYISTGETQYF
TGCGCCAGCAGCCCGTGCAGTTACATTTCAACGGGGGAGACCCAGTACTTC
>TRBJ2-3|-|TRBV7-2|-
CASSLPPGLDTDTQYF
TGTGCCAGCAGCTTACCGCCGGGACTTGACACAGATACGCAGTATTTT
>TRBJ1-3|-|TRBV28|-
CATSPNSGNTIYF
TGTGCCACCTCCCCCAACTCTGGAAACACCATATATTTT
>TRBJ2-1|TRBD2|TRBV29-1|-
CSVVPSGSVGSYNEQFF
TGCAGCGTTGTACCTAGCGGGAGTGTCGGCTCCTACAATGAGCAGTTCTTC
>TRBJ2-1|-|TRBV12-1|-
CATRGVISYNEQFF
TGTGCCACCCGCGGGGTCATCTCCTACAATGAGCAGTTCTTC
>TRBJ2-1|TRBD2|TRBV13|once
CASSLGRLAGGYNEQFF
TGTGCCAGCAGCTTAGGCCGGCTAGCGGGAGGGTACAATGAGCAGTTCTTC
>TRBJ1-3|-|TRBV5-1|once
CASSLGQTSGNTIYF
TGCGCCAGCAGCTTGGGGCAAACCTCTGGAAACACCATATATTTT
>TRBJ2-7|TRBD1|TRBV27|-
CASAPGQGKPSSYEQYF
TGTGCCAGCGCTCCGGGACAGGGGAAACCGAGCTCCTACGAGCAGTACTTC
>TRBJ2-1|-|TRBV5-1|-
CASSLVVTGAVNYNEQFF
TGCGCCAGCAGCTTGGTCGTGACGGGAGCGGTTAACTACAATGAGCAGTTCTTC
>TRBJ1-1|-|TRBV5-5|-
CASSLDRDTEAFF
TGTGCCAGCAGCTTGGACAGGGACACTGAAGCTTTCTTT
>TRBJ2-2|-|TRBV6-4|-
CASSQRGTGELFF
TGTGCCAGCAGTCAACGGGGCACCGGGGAGCTGTTTTTT
>TRBJ1-1|-|TRBV7-3|-
CASSLRQGGTEAFF
TGTGCCAGCAGCTTACGGCAGGGAGGAACTGAAGCTTTCTTT
>TRBJ1-2|-|TRBV7-2|-
CASSLAGRRKSGHGYTF
TGTGCCAGCAGCTTAGCTGGGAGGCGGAAGTCAGGGCATGGCTACACCTTC
>TRBJ2-5|-|TRBV6-5|-
CASGLNGSPETQYF
TGTGCCAGCGGACTAAACGGGAGTCCGGAGACCCAGTACTTC
>TRBJ2-7|TRBD2|TRBV29-1|-
CSVEGLAGSAYEQYF
TGCAGCGTTGAAGGGCTAGCGGGATCCGCCTACGAGCAGTACTTC
>TRBJ2-3|TRBD2|TRBV28|-
CASSALGTSGRDTQYF
TGTGCCAGCAGTGCCTTGGGGACTAGCGGGAGGGATACGCAGTATTTT
>TRBJ2-7|TRBD1|TRBV7-9|-
CASSLGQGAGEQYF
TGTGCCAGCAGCTTGGGACAGGGGGCCGGCGAGCAGTACTTC
>TRBJ2-5|-|TRBV29-1|once
CSVEGGGKTYQETQYF
TGCAGCGTTGAAGGCGGCGGGAAAACCTACCAAGAGACCCAGTACTTC
>TRBJ2-1|TRBD2|TRBV2|once
CASSGLAGVENEQFF
TGTGCCAGCAGTGGCCTAGCGGGAGTTGAGAATGAGCAGTTCTTC
>TRBJ1-5|-|TRBV27|-
CASSLFANLQPQHF
TGTGCCAGCAGTTTATTTGCAAATTTGCAGCCCCAGCATTTT
>TRBJ2-1|TRBD1|TRBV12-5|-
CASGWGQGANNEQFF
TGTGCTAGTGGTTGGGGGCAGGGGGCCAACAATGAGCAGTTCTTC
>TRBJ1-1|-|TRBV28|once
CATRIVNTEAFF
TGTGCCACCCGAATAGTGAACACTGAAGCTTTCTTT
>TRBJ1-1|TRBD1|TRBV5-4|-
CASSPGQGNTEAFF
TGTGCCAGCAGCCCGGGACAGGGCAACACTGAAGCTTTCTTT
>TRBJ1-5|-|TRBV5-5|-
CASSFVLGPNNQPQHF
TGTGCCAGCAGCTTCGTATTAGGGCCCAACAATCAGCCCCAGCATTTT
>TRBJ1-2|-|TRBV27|-
CASSGGAGYTF
TGTGCCAGCAGTGGAGGGGCTGGCTACACCTTC
>TRBJ1-1|-|TRBV7-2|-
CASSRRYRDTEAFF
TGTGCCAGCAGCCGGCGATACAGGGACACTGAAGCTTTCTTT
>TRBJ2-7|-|TRBV7-2|few
CASSLAGDEQYF
TGTGCCAGCAGCTTAGCCGGGGACGAGCAGTACTTC
>TRBJ2-1|-|TRBV6-1|-
CASSEGSAYNEQFF
TGTGCCAGCAGTGAAGGGAGCGCCTACAATGAGCAGTTCTTC
>TRBJ1-1|-|TRBV6-5|-
CASSSTVNTEAFF
TGTGCCAGCAGTTCCACAGTGAACACTGAAGCTTTCTTT
>TRBJ2-3|-|TRBV9|-
CASSGDTQYF
TGTGCCAGCAGCGGAGATACGCAGTATTTT
>TRBJ2-5|-|TRBV10-3|-
CAISDGELQETQYF
TGTGCCATCAGTGACGGGGAGCTCCAAGAGACCCAGTACTTC
>TRBJ2-7|TRBD2|TRBV11-2|-
CASSLVLAGGPIYEQYF
TGTGCCAGCAGCTTAGTACTAGCGGGAGGGCCTATCTACGAGCAGTACTTC
>TRBJ2-7|TRBD1|TRBV15|once
CATSGGTGSYEQYF
TGTGCCACCAGCGGTGGGACAGGGTCCTACGAGCAGTACTTC
>TRBJ1-4|-|TRBV28|once
CASSLLNKKLFF
TGTGCCAGCAGTTTATTAAATAAAAAACTGTTTTTT
>TRBJ1-1|-|TRBV25-1|-
CASSDPRESGTEAFF
TGTGCCAGCAGTGATCCCAGGGAGTCTGGCACTGAAGCTTTCTTT